This TCR beta chain was sequenced during a study of T cell changes during pregnancy in multiple sclerosis. Only in-frame clones appear in the TCRdb table, and some are missing; sequencing was by immunoSEQ multiplex PCR. This table has fewer than 110,000 clones, just under 95% appearing once. The CDR3 consists of 15 residues. The V end lost 2 bases, the J end lost 3 bases, and 14 bases lay between the germline ends. Germline V gives CDR1 MNHNY, CDR2 SVGAGI (reference sequence). This sequence originates from a female donor in good health, enrolled as a control in a pregnancy study. Sequenced material: peripheral blood, taken in the third trimester of pregnancy. The chain combines TRBV6-6 with TRBJ2-7; a possible D gene is TRBD1 (6 bases). CDR3 in amino acids: CASSYPGTRDYEQYF. The CDR3 nucleotides are TGTGCCAGCAGTTACCCCGGGACACGAGACTACGAGCAGTACTTC.